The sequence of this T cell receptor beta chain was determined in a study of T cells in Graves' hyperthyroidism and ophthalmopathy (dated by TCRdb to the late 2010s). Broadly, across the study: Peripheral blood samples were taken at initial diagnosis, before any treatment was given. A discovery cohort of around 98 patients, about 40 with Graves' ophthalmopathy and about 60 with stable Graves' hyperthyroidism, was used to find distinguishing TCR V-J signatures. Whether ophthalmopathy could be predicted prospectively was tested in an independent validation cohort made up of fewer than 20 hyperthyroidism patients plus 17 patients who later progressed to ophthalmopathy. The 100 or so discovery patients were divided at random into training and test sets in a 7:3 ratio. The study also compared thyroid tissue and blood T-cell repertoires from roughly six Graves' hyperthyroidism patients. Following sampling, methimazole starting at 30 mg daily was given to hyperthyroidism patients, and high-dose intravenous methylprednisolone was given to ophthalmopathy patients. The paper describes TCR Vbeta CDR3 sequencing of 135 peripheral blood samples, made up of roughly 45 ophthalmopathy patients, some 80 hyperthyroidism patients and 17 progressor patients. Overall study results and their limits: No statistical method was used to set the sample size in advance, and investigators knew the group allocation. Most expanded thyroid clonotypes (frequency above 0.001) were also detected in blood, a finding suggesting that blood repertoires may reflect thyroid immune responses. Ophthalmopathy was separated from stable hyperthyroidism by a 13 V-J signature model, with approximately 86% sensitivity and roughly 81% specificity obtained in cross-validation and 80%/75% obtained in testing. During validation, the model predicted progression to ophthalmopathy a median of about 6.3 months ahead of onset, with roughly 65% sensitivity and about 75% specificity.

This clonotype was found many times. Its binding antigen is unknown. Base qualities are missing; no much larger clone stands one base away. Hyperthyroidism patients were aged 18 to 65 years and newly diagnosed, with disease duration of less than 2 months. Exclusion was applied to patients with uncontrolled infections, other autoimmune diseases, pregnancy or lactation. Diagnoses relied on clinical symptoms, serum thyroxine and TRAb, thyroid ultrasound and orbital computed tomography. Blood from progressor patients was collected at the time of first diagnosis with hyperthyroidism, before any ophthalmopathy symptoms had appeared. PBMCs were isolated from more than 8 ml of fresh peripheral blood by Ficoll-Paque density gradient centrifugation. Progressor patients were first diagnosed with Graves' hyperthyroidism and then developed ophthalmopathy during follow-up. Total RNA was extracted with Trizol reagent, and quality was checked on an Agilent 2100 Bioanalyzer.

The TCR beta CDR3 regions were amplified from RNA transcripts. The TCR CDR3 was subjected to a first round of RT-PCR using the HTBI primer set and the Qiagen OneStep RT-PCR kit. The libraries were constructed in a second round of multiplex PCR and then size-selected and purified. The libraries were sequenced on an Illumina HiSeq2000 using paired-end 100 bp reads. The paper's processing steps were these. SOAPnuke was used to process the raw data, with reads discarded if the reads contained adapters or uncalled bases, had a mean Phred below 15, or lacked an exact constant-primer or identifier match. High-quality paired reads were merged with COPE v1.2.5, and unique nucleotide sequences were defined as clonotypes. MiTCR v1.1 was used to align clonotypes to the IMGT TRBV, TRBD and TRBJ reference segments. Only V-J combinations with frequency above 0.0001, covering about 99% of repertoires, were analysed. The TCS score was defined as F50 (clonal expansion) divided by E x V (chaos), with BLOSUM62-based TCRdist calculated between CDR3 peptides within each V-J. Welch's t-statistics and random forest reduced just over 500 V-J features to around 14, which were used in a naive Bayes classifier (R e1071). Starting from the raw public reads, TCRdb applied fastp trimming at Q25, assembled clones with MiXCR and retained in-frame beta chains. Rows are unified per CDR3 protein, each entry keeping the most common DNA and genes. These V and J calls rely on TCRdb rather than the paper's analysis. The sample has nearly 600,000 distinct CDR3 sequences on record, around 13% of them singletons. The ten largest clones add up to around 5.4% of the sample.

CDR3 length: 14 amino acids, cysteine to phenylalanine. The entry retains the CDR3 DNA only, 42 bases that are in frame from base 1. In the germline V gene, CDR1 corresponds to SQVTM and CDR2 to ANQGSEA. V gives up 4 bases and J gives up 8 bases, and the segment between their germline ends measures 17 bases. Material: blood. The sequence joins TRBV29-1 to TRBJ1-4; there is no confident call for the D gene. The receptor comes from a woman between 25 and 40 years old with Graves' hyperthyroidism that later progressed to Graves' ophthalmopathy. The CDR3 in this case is CSVVKREKKEKLFF. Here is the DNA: TGCAGCGTTGTGAAGAGGGAGAAAAAGGAAAAACTGTTTTTT.